This T cell receptor (beta chain) was recovered during a study of CD8 T cells in Susac syndrome. After extraction with the RNeasy kit, 0.5 to 1 ug of the RNA was reverse transcribed using random hexamers. It was immunoSEQ multiplex PCR that amplified TCR beta CDR3 across 54 Vbeta and 13 Jbeta. A single record per CDR3 protein comes from TCRdb applying MiXCR to the immunoSEQ multiplex PCR reads. The sample yields some 140,000 distinct CDR3 sequences, 80% to 85% seen once. Negative magnetic isolation gave CD8+ and CD4+ cells; FACS enriched CD8+ TEMRA. The sample taken for sequencing was CD8+ T cells from PBMCs. The receptor was isolated from a human donor with multiple sclerosis.

CDR3 in amino acids: CASGLPNRDRGLAGGPDTQYF. The CDR3 nucleotides are TGTGCTAGTGGTTTGCCCAACCGGGACAGGGGACTAGCGGGAGGGCCAGATACGCAGTATTTT. The gene calls are TRBV12-5 and TRBJ2-3; TRBD2 matches 16 bases. The ends lost 2 bases at V and 4 bases at J; junction bases unmatched: 15. The CDR3 has 21 residues. Germline assignment: CDR1 LGHNT and CDR2 FRNRAP.